The rows below give T cell receptor beta chains drawn from one sample of a study of naive and memory T cell subsets. MiXCR was run by TCRdb on the UMI-ligation and nested PCR reads, yielding one entry per CDR3 protein. The data contain 95,000 to 150,000 distinct CDR3 sequences, 30% to 45% of them singletons. The sequencing input was central memory CD4+ T cells from blood. These receptors all stem from a human donor in good health. Each CDR3 is given with its conserved first and last residue. The order of the fields is V gene, J gene, D gene, clone size, CDR3 DNA, CDR3 protein. A D gene is named only where the DNA matches it firmly. Rows give clone size only sometimes, using once, few, many, or a class for an expanded clone.

V: TRBV12-5; J: TRBJ2-1; D: -; size: few; DNA: TGTGCTAGTGCGACAGCCTCCTACAATGAGCAGTTCTTC; CDR3: CASATASYNEQFF
V: TRBV28; J: TRBJ2-7; D: -; size: once; DNA: TGTGCCAGCAGTAGAGCAGGTACAGGGCTGGGCGAGCAGTACTTC; CDR3: CASSRAGTGLGEQYF
V: TRBV5-1; J: TRBJ2-3; D: -; size: -; DNA: TGCGCCAGCAGCTTGGCTACGACTCCAGATACGCAGTATTTT; CDR3: CASSLATTPDTQYF
V: TRBV28; J: TRBJ1-4; D: TRBD1; size: once; DNA: TGTGCCAGCAGTGTAGCAGGGGGCCGCGGGGAAAAACTGTTTTTT; CDR3: CASSVAGGRGEKLFF
V: TRBV10-3; J: TRBJ1-1; D: TRBD1; size: -; DNA: TGTGCCATCAGCGGGACAGGGAACACTGAAGCTTTCTTT; CDR3: CAISGTGNTEAFF
V: TRBV29-1; J: TRBJ2-7; D: TRBD1; size: few; DNA: TGCAGCGCCGTCGCCAGGGGGCTGAGGGAGCAGTACTTC; CDR3: CSAVARGLREQYF
V: TRBV7-6; J: TRBJ2-2; D: TRBD2; size: -; DNA: TGTGCCAGCCACCGGACTAGCGGGAGTTCCGGGGAGCTGTTTTTT; CDR3: CASHRTSGSSGELFF
V: TRBV12-5; J: TRBJ2-1; D: -; size: few; DNA: TGTGCTAGTGGTTTGGTCCAGAGTGAGCAGTTCTTC; CDR3: CASGLVQSEQFF
V: TRBV29-1; J: TRBJ2-5; D: TRBD2; size: -; DNA: TGCAGCGTTCTAGCGGGAGAGACCCAGTACTTC; CDR3: CSVLAGETQYF
V: TRBV3-1; J: TRBJ2-1; D: -; size: once; DNA: TGTGCCAGCAGCCAAAGGACCCGCGGGTGGCAGTTCTTC; CDR3: CASSQRTRGWQFF
V: TRBV28; J: TRBJ2-3; D: -; size: few; DNA: TGTGCCAGCAAATCTAGTGGACGGTCAAGCACAGATACGCAGTATTTT; CDR3: CASKSSGRSSTDTQYF
V: TRBV5-1; J: TRBJ2-1; D: -; size: -; DNA: TGCGCCAGCAGCTTGGGGGGGGATGAGCAGTTCTTC; CDR3: CASSLGGDEQFF
V: TRBV20-1; J: TRBJ2-5; D: TRBD2; size: many; DNA: TGCAGTGCTAGTGCTGGCGGGGGGGAGACCCAGTACTTC; CDR3: CSASAGGGETQYF
V: TRBV29-1; J: TRBJ2-4; D: TRBD1; size: -; DNA: TGCAGCGGGGGACAGGGGGGAGCCAAAAACATTCAGTACTTC; CDR3: CSGGQGGAKNIQYF
V: TRBV4-1; J: TRBJ2-1; D: -; size: many; DNA: TGCGCCAGCAGCCTTTTCGAAGAGCAGTTCTTC; CDR3: CASSLFEEQFF
V: TRBV6-6; J: TRBJ2-7; D: TRBD2; size: -; DNA: TGTGCCACCGGGACTAGCGGGAGCTACGAGCAGTACTTC; CDR3: CATGTSGSYEQYF
V: TRBV7-8; J: TRBJ2-2; D: -; size: -; DNA: TGTGCCAGCAGCGTTGACGGATCGCAGATTAACACCGGGGAGCTGTTTTTT; CDR3: CASSVDGSQINTGELFF
V: TRBV12-3/TRBV12-4; J: TRBJ2-5; D: -; size: many; DNA: TGTGCCAGCAGTTTATCGACAATCCAAGAGACCCAGTACTTC; CDR3: CASSLSTIQETQYF
V: TRBV7-2; J: TRBJ2-7; D: -; size: -; DNA: TGTGCCAGCAGGCAGGGTTTGTACGAGCAGTACTTC; CDR3: CASRQGLYEQYF
V: TRBV5-4; J: TRBJ2-5; D: -; size: few; DNA: TGTGCCAGCAGCCGGGGGGCAGCGGAGGAGACCCAGTACTTC; CDR3: CASSRGAAEETQYF
V: TRBV20-1; J: TRBJ2-1; D: TRBD2; size: few; DNA: TGCAGTGCTGGACTAGGTCTCGAGCAGTTCTTC; CDR3: CSAGLGLEQFF
V: TRBV28; J: TRBJ2-7; D: -; size: few; DNA: TGTGCCAGCACCCTTTCTGTGCAGAACTCCTACGAGCAGTACTTC; CDR3: CASTLSVQNSYEQYF
V: TRBV7-2; J: TRBJ2-7; D: -; size: few; DNA: TGTGCCAGCAGCTTAGGTAACGGGGTCTCCTACGAGCAGTACTTC; CDR3: CASSLGNGVSYEQYF
V: TRBV7-7; J: TRBJ1-1; D: -; size: -; DNA: TGTGCTAGCAGCCAGGATCTGAACACTGAAGCTTTCTTT; CDR3: CASSQDLNTEAFF
V: TRBV18; J: TRBJ1-1; D: -; size: -; DNA: TGTGCCAGCTCACCAACTGAGCTTACTGAAGCTTTCTTT; CDR3: CASSPTELTEAFF
V: TRBV29-1; J: TRBJ2-5; D: -; size: few; DNA: TGCAGCGTTGACTCAGGGGGGGAGACCCAGTACTTC; CDR3: CSVDSGGETQYF
V: TRBV28; J: TRBJ1-2; D: -; size: many; DNA: TGTGCCAGCAGTTTAGTGGGTCGCCAGGGCTTTGGCTACACCTTC; CDR3: CASSLVGRQGFGYTF
V: TRBV6-6; J: TRBJ2-5; D: -; size: -; DNA: TGTGCCAGCAAGGGCCTTGAGACCCAGTACTTC; CDR3: CASKGLETQYF
V: TRBV18; J: TRBJ2-7; D: TRBD1; size: -; DNA: TGTGCCAGCTCACCCAGTCAGGTAACAGGGGTGAGAGAGCAGTACTTC; CDR3: CASSPSQVTGVREQYF